These T cell receptor beta chains were read from a single sample in a study of T cells in Graves' hyperthyroidism and ophthalmopathy. TCRdb independently ran MiXCR on the multiplex PCR reads; one entry per CDR3 protein. The table lists fewer than 450,000 distinct CDR3 sequences, more than 13% of them singletons. The sample taken for sequencing was blood. These TCRs come from a man aged 50-59 years with Graves' ophthalmopathy. CDR3s include the opening cysteine and the closing phenylalanine or tryptophan. D genes are given only for firm matches. Only some rows state a clone size, as once, few, many or a class for expanded clones.

CDR3 DNA,CDR3 protein,clone size,V gene,D gene,J gene
TGCGCCAGCGCCTTAGGAAAGGCGGGAGAAGTTAACGGGGAGCTGTTTTTT,CASALGKAGEVNGELFF,few,TRBV5-1,TRBD2,TRBJ2-2
TGCGCCAGCAGCCAGGACGGGGCAGGGAACACTGAAGCTTTCTTT,CASSQDGAGNTEAFF,many,TRBV5-1,-,TRBJ1-1
TGTGCCTGGAGTCCCGGGACAGGCGCCTACGAGCAGTACTTC,CAWSPGTGAYEQYF,many,TRBV30,TRBD1,TRBJ2-7
TGTGCCAGCAGGTTAGGGACAGGGTATGGCTACACCTTC,CASRLGTGYGYTF,many,TRBV28,TRBD1,TRBJ1-2
TGTGCCAGCAGCACCCCCGGGGGTGGCTATGGCTACACCTTC,CASSTPGGGYGYTF,-,TRBV12-3/TRBV12-4,-,TRBJ1-2
TGCAGTGCTTACGGTGGGGGGTTGAGCTCCTATAATTCACCCCTCCACTTT,CSAYGGGLSSYNSPLHF,many,TRBV20-1,-,TRBJ1-6
TGTGCCAGCAGTTTTTTGGGCCTGAACACCGGGGAGCTGTTTTTT,CASSFLGLNTGELFF,many,TRBV28,-,TRBJ2-2
TGCAGTGCTAGAGATTGGACTAGCGGGACCTACAATGAGCAGTTCTTC,CSARDWTSGTYNEQFF,-,TRBV20-1,TRBD2,TRBJ2-1
TGTGCCGGCAGCCGTAAATTGAGCTCCTACAATGAGCAGTTCTTC,CAGSRKLSSYNEQFF,-,TRBV3-1,-,TRBJ2-1
TGTGCCAGTAGTATCTATTTCTCGAACACTGAAGCTTTCTTT,CASSIYFSNTEAFF,-,TRBV19,-,TRBJ1-1
TGCGCCAGCAGCTTGGCTTCTGCGGGAGGGCTTAGCACAGATACGCAGTATTTT,CASSLASAGGLSTDTQYF,-,TRBV5-1,TRBD2,TRBJ2-3
TGTGCCAGCAGTTTTAGAGATGAGCAGTTCTTC,CASSFRDEQFF,many,TRBV12-3/TRBV12-4,-,TRBJ2-1
TGTGCCTGGAGTGTCGGGGGCCTAGGGGAGCAGTACTTC,CAWSVGGLGEQYF,many,TRBV30,-,TRBJ2-7
TGTGCCACCAGTGATCCCGGTCGCTCTGGGGCCAACGTCCTGACTTTC,CATSDPGRSGANVLTF,-,TRBV24-1,-,TRBJ2-6
TGTGCCAGCAGTCCACAGGGAACCCGGCCTGTCGAGCAGTACTTC,CASSPQGTRPVEQYF,many,TRBV7-9,-,TRBJ2-7
TGCGCCAGCAGCGAAACCTCGTCTAGGTCACCCCTCCACTTT,CASSETSSRSPLHF,few,TRBV10-2,-,TRBJ1-6
TGCGCCAGCAGCCCGCAAAAGACAGGCGCGGAGACCCAGTACTTC,CASSPQKTGAETQYF,-,TRBV5-1,-,TRBJ2-5
TGCAGTGCTAAGATTCTGGTCGGGACTAGCGTGAACACCGGGGAGCTGTTTTTT,CSAKILVGTSVNTGELFF,-,TRBV20-1,TRBD2,TRBJ2-2
TGTGCCAGCAGCTCCGGGACAAACAATGAGCAGTTCTTC,CASSSGTNNEQFF,many,TRBV7-8,-,TRBJ2-1
TGTGCCAGCAGCGACCCGGGACAGGATGGGAGGGAGACCCAGTACTTC,CASSDPGQDGRETQYF,-,TRBV7-3,TRBD1,TRBJ2-5
TGTGCCAGCAGTTTAAACCAACAAGAGACCCAGTACTTC,CASSLNQQETQYF,many,TRBV28,-,TRBJ2-5
TGTGCCAGCACCCCGGGGGGCGGGGGCTCCTACAATGAGCAGTTCTTC,CASTPGGGGSYNEQFF,many,TRBV12-3/TRBV12-4,-,TRBJ2-1
TGTGCCATCATGGCAACGGACAGATACAATGAGCAGTTCTTC,CAIMATDRYNEQFF,many,TRBV10-3,-,TRBJ2-1
TGTGCCTGGAGTGTACGGGGATCCTACGAGCAGTACTTC,CAWSVRGSYEQYF,many,TRBV30,-,TRBJ2-7
TGCGCCAGCAGCCGGTACGGGACAGGAACTGAAGCTTTCTTT,CASSRYGTGTEAFF,-,TRBV4-1,TRBD1,TRBJ1-1
TGTGCCAGCAGCCCCCTCGCGGGAGGGCCGGCTAATACGCAGTATTTT,CASSPLAGGPANTQYF,many,TRBV9,TRBD2,TRBJ2-3
TGCGCCAGCAGTGATTGGACTAGCGGGAGAGAGTTCTTC,CASSDWTSGREFF,-,TRBV10-1,TRBD2,TRBJ2-1
TGCGCCAGCAGGGGACTAGCGGGAGTCGCGAACACCGGGGAGCTGTTTTTT,CASRGLAGVANTGELFF,once,TRBV10-2,TRBD2,TRBJ2-2
TGTGCCAGCAGCAATTCTGGGGGGCAGAGTCAGCCCCAGCATTTT,CASSNSGGQSQPQHF,few,TRBV3-1,-,TRBJ1-5
TGTGCCAGCAGTCCACCCCGGACAGGAGGGGCCAACGTCCTGACTTTC,CASSPPRTGGANVLTF,-,TRBV6-1,TRBD1,TRBJ2-6
TGCAGTGCTAGAGATCCCGCTAGCCCACTTGAGCAGTTCTTC,CSARDPASPLEQFF,many,TRBV20-1,-,TRBJ2-1
TGCGCCAGCAGCTCGCCCCGGGACAGGAACTCCTACGAGCAGTACTTC,CASSSPRDRNSYEQYF,-,TRBV5-1,TRBD1,TRBJ2-7
TGTGCCAGCAGTCCCAATGGGCTTTCGTCGAGGAGGTACGAGCAGTACTTC,CASSPNGLSSRRYEQYF,few,TRBV25-1,-,TRBJ2-7
TGTGCCAGCAGCCCCGACAGGGTTCAGCCCCAGCATTTT,CASSPDRVQPQHF,many,TRBV12-3/TRBV12-4,TRBD1,TRBJ1-5
TGTGCCAGCAGCAGGGTGGTAGGGGGAACAGGGCTAGCGGGAGGAGCCAAAAACATTCAGTACTTC,CASSRVVGGTGLAGGAKNIQYF,few,TRBV5-6,TRBD2,TRBJ2-4
TGTGCCAGCAGCCGTACCCCGGGACTAGCGTATTACAATGAGCAGTTCTTC,CASSRTPGLAYYNEQFF,few,TRBV3-1,TRBD2,TRBJ2-1
TGCGCCAGCAGCTTGATGGGGCAGGTGGCCAATGAGCAGTTCTTC,CASSLMGQVANEQFF,many,TRBV5-1,-,TRBJ2-1
TGTGCCAGCTCATCCGGACAGAGAAAAAATGAAAAACTGTTTTTT,CASSSGQRKNEKLFF,many,TRBV18,-,TRBJ1-4
TGCAGTGCTAGAGTGGCAGGGGGACTAGCGGGGTACAATGAGCAGTTCTTC,CSARVAGGLAGYNEQFF,many,TRBV20-1,TRBD2,TRBJ2-1
TGTGCCAGCAGCGAGGGACAGGGGACAGATCAGCCCCAGCATTTT,CASSEGQGTDQPQHF,many,TRBV3-1,TRBD1,TRBJ1-5
TGCGCCAGCAGCCGAGGTCCCCAAACTAACTATGGCTACACCTTC,CASSRGPQTNYGYTF,-,TRBV4-1,-,TRBJ1-2
TGTGCCAGCAGCACTAGCGGGAGTATTTACGAGCAGTACTTC,CASSTSGSIYEQYF,many,TRBV28,TRBD2,TRBJ2-7
TGTGCCAGCAGCTTAACGGCGGGAACGGATACGCAGTATTTT,CASSLTAGTDTQYF,many,TRBV7-9,-,TRBJ2-3
TGTGCCAGCTCCCGCGGGGGAGCGGGAGTCTCCTACGAGCAGTACTTC,CASSRGGAGVSYEQYF,few,TRBV18,TRBD2,TRBJ2-7